The entry below describes one T cell receptor beta chain. Sequenced by immunoSEQ multiplex PCR; TCRdb stores in-frame clones only, minus some. The sample lists 30,000 to 40,000 clones, 65% to 90% occurring once. CDR1 is MGHDK and CDR2 is SYGVNS in the germline V gene. The V end was cut by 5 bases, the J end by 7 bases, with 20 bases between. CDR3 length: 15 amino acids. This record comes from a study of STAT5B mutations in CD4+ large granular lymphocyte leukemia. The sequence was collected from a human donor in good health. The material sequenced was CD4+ T cells from blood buffy coats. This chain links TRBV25-1 with TRBJ1-2; a weak D match, TRBD1 (5 bases). CDR3 nucleotides: TGTGCCAGCAGTTGGAGGGGCGGGTCATCGGGTGGCTACACCTTC. As protein: CASSWRGGSSGGYTF.